The 15 T cell receptor beta chains below all came from one sample that was sequenced in a study of tumor-infiltrating lymphocytes in primary liver carcinoma. The researchers obtained blood RNA from unsorted whole blood and also extracted germline DNA. Starting material of 450 to 550 ng total RNA yielded TCR beta cDNA via a constant-region primer. TCR beta libraries came from three nested multiplex PCR rounds using slightly modified ARM-PCR. Use of TRBV1-TRBV30 forward primers with a C-beta reverse primer characterized the first two PCR rounds, which lasted roughly 11 cycles each. A single record per CDR3 protein comes from TCRdb applying MiXCR to the multiplex PCR reads. This sample yields 250,000 to 350,000 distinct CDR3 sequences, of which roughly 60% are seen a single time; approximately 17% belongs to the top ten. Sequencing was performed on peripheral blood. The origin of the receptors is a woman between 25 and 40 years old with primary liver carcinoma and hepatitis B virus infection.

This clonotype showed up just a few times. This rearrangement joins TRBV6-5 to TRBJ2-7; TRBD1 might be the D (5 bases). The CDR3 is 14 amino acids. Germline V gives CDR1 MNHEY, CDR2 SVGAGI. V was cut by 7 bases and J by 1 base, with 14 bases left in between. CDR3 amino acids: CASIQGGRSYEQYF. The CDR3 DNA follows: TGTGCCAGCATCCAGGGTGGAAGGTCCTACGAGCAGTACTTC.

The table lists this clonotype with a few counts. A clone one base away is much larger, so this may be a read error. The rearrangement links TRBV29-1 to TRBJ1-2; no firm D call. Per the germline V gene, CDR1 is SQVTM and CDR2 is ANQGSEA. CDR3 length equals 13 residues. Trimming took 8 bases from V and 10 from J, leaving 23 bases between them. CDR3 loop: CSPSSRTGDDYTF. Here the CDR3 DNA reads TGCAGCCCATCCTCGCGGACGGGCGATGACTACACCTTC.

This clonotype occurred a few times. This may come from a read error, since a much larger clone is one base off. The chain uses TRBV11-3 and TRBJ2-4, with D uncertain. Germline-derived CDR1 and CDR2 are SGHNT and YENEEA. This CDR3 is 16 amino acids long. The CDR3 is CASTLVGQLAKNIQYF. For the CDR3, the DNA is TGTGCCAGCACCTTAGTCGGGCAACTAGCCAAAAACATTCAGTACTTC.

This clonotype came up many times. V gene TRBV11-2 combines with J gene TRBJ2-7; D assignment may be TRBD1 or TRBD2 (5 bases each). Germline V gene data show CDR1 as SGHAT and CDR2 as FQNNGV. V lost 8 bases and J 6 bases, leaving 11 bases between the germline ends. The CDR3 has 11 amino acids. The CDR3 nucleotides read TGTGCCAGCCTGGGGGTGGCCGAGCAGTACTTC. Translated, it gives CASLGVAEQYF.

The chain carries TRBV29-1 and TRBJ2-3; possible D gene TRBD2, 6 bases. The CDR3 totals 15 residues. Trimming took 6 bases from V and 8 from J, leaving 24 bases between them. The germline V gene encodes CDR1 SQVTM and CDR2 ANQGSEA. Here the CDR3 reads CSVALAGGWAGTQYF. The CDR3, as DNA: TGCAGCGTGGCGCTAGCTGGAGGGTGGGCAGGTACGCAGTATTTT.

This chain uses TRBV4-2 with TRBJ2-1; 10 bases match TRBD2. CDR1 and CDR2 (germline): LGHNA, YNFKEQ. This CDR3 is 17 amino acids long. The CDR3 DNA sequence: TGTTCTAGCAGCCACGGCAAAGGGACTAGCGTAGACAATGAGCAGTTCTTC. Protein: CSSSHGKGTSVDNEQFF.

Notes on this clonotype: A much larger clone differs by one base, so this may be a read error. The chain is built from TRBV6-5 and TRBJ1-2, with 8 nucleotides matching TRBD1. The CDR3 is 12 residues long. Germline V CDR1 and CDR2: MNHEY, SVGAGI. CDR3 DNA: TGTGCCGGCAGCAGGGGGCTGTTTGGCTACACCTTC. It specifies CAGSRGLFGYTF.

The chain is built from TRBV5-5 and TRBJ2-1; 10 bases fit TRBD2. V lost 0 bases to trimming and J lost 4 bases; unmatched junction nucleotides: 10. CDR3 size: 18 residues. Germline V gives CDR1 SGHKS, CDR2 YYEKEE (reference sequence). The CDR3 DNA sequence: TGTGCCAGCAGCTTGGATAGCGGGAGGACAAAAGGGTACAATGAGCAGTTCTTC. It specifies CASSLDSGRTKGYNEQFF. The full variable domain, completed using reference TRBV5-5 and TRBJ2-1, is DAGVTQSPTHLIKTRGQQVTLRCSPISGHKSVSWYQQVLGQGPQFIFQYYEKEERGRGNFPDRFSARQFPNYSSELNVNALLLGDSALYLCASSLDSGRTKGYNEQFFGPGTRLTVL.

The V gene is TRBV4-1, the J gene TRBJ2-5; perhaps D is TRBD1 or TRBD2 (5 bases each). There are 15 residues in the CDR3. The V end was cut by 0 bases, the J end by 3 bases, with 11 bases between. Germline assignment: CDR1 MGHRA and CDR2 YSYEKL. The CDR3 coding sequence is TGCGCCAGCAGCCAAGATCCGGGACGGGAAGAGACCCAGTACTTC. This encodes CASSQDPGREETQYF.

V gene TRBV6-2 or TRBV6-3 combines with J gene TRBJ2-5; 12 positions match TRBD2. Germline V lookup: CDR1 MNHEY, CDR2 SVGEGT. V trimming: 6 bases; J trimming: 5 bases; junction bases outside the gene matches: 7. The CDR3 totals 15 residues. CDR3 nucleotides: TGTGCCAGCAGGAAGACTAGCGGGAGCGGGGAGACCCAGTACTTC. The encoded protein is CASRKTSGSGETQYF.

This clonotype showed up many times. The CDR3 is CSVERRDRSYNEQFF. The CDR3 nucleotides are TGCAGCGTCGAAAGGCGGGATCGGTCCTACAATGAGCAGTTCTTC. The J gene is TRBJ2-1, the V gene TRBV29-1; the D gene is possibly TRBD2 (6 bases). V gave up 6 bases and J gave up 1 base, with 16 bases separating them. The V gene's germline CDR1 is SQVTM and CDR2 ANQGSEA. The CDR3 length is 15 residues.

This clonotype was seen ten or more times. The CDR3 region is CASSLLRYEQYF. The DNA of the CDR3 is TGTGCCAGCAGTTTATTGCGGTACGAGCAGTACTTC. The V call is TRBV12-3 or TRBV12-4, the J call TRBJ2-7; no clear D gene. CDR3 length: 12 residues. V lost 2 bases, J lost 4 bases, and 6 bases lay in between.

This clonotype occurred once. A much larger clone lies one base from this, so it may be a read error. V usage is TRBV12-3 or TRBV12-4 and J usage is TRBJ2-7; TRBD2 might be the D (6 bases). CDR3 length: 15 residues. V was shortened by 10 bases and J by 0 bases, with 19 bases between the two germline ends. DNA of the CDR3: TGTGCCAACAGCAAGACTAGTACAGTCTCCTACGAGCAGTACTTC. Protein: CANSKTSTVSYEQYF.

The gene calls are TRBV4-1 and TRBJ1-1, with 10 bases identical to TRBD1. The CDR3 is made up of 14 amino acids. CDR1 is MGHRA and CDR2 is YSYEKL in the germline V gene. Trimming at V came to 7 bases and at J to 11 bases, leaving 13 bases not matched to a gene. The chain's CDR3 is CASNHGGQGFGAFF. The CDR3 coding sequence is TGCGCCAGCAACCACGGGGGACAGGGGTTTGGGGCTTTCTTT.

Note on this clonotype: One end of the junction is discordant with germline, which a read error may explain. The rearrangement uses TRBV12-3 or TRBV12-4 and TRBJ1-3; no reliable D call. This CDR3 is 15 amino acids long. CDR3 in DNA: TGTACCAGCAGTCACCGCACGAGCTCTGGAAACACCATATATTTT. This sequence encodes CTSSHRTSSGNTIYF.